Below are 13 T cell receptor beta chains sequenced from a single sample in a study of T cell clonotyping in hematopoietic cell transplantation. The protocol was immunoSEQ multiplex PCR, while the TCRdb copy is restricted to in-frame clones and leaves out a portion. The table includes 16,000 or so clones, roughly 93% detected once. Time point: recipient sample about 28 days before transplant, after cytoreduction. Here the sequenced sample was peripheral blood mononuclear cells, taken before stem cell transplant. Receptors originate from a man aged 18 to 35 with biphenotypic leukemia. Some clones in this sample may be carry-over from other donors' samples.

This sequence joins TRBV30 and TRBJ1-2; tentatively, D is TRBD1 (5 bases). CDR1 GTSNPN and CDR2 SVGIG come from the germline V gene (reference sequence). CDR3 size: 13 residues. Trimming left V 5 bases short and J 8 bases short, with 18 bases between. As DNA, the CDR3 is TGTGCCTGGGCGCGAGGGGACTATGTAGGCTACACCTTC. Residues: CAWARGDYVGYTF.

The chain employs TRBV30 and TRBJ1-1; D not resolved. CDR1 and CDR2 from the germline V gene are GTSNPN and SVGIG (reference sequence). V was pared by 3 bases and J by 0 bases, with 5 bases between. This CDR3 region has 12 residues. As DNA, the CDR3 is TGTGCCTGGAGCCCAGTGAACACTGAAGCTTTCTTT. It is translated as CAWSPVNTEAFF.

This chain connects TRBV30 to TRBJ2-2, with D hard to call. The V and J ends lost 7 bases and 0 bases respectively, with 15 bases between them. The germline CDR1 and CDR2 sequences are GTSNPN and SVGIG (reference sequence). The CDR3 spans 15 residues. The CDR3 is CASPGPKPNTGELFF. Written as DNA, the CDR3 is TGTGCCTCCCCCGGACCGAAGCCGAACACCGGGGAGCTGTTTTTT.

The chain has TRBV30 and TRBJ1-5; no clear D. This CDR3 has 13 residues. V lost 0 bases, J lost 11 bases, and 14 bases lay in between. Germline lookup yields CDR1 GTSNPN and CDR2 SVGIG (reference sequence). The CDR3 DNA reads TGTGCCTGGAGTGTACTCCTCCCCGGGACCCAGCATTTT. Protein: CAWSVLLPGTQHF. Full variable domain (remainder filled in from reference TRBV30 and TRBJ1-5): SQTIHQWPATLVQPVGSPLSLECTVEGTSNPNLYWYRQAAGRGLQLLFYSVGIGQISSEVPQNLSASRPQDRQFILSSKKLLLSDSGFYLCAWSVLLPGTQHFGDGTRLSIL.

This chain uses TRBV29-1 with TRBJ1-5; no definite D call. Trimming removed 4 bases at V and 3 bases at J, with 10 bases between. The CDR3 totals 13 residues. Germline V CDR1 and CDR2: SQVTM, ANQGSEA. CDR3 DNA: TGCAGCGTTGGAGAACTGTTCAATCAGCCCCAGCATTTT. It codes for CSVGELFNQPQHF.

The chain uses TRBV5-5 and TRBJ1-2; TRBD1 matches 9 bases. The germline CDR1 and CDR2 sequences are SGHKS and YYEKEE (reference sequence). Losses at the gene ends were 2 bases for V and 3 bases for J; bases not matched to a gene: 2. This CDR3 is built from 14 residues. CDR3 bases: TGTGCCAGCAGCTTAGACAGGGGGGACTATGGCTACACCTTC. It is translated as CASSLDRGDYGYTF.

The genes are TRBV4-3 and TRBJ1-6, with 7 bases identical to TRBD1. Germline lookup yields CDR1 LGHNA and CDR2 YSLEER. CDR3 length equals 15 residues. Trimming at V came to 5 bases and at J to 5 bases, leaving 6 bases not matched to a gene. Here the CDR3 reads CASSEQGRNNSPLHF. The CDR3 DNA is TGCGCCAGCAGCGAACAGGGGAGGAATAATTCACCCCTCCACTTT.

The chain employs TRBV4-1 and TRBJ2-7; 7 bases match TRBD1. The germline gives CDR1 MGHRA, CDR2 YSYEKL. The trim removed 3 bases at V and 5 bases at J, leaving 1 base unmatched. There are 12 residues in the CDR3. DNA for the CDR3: TGCGCCAGCAGCCAGCAGGGGGACGAGCAGTACTTC. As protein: CASSQQGDEQYF.

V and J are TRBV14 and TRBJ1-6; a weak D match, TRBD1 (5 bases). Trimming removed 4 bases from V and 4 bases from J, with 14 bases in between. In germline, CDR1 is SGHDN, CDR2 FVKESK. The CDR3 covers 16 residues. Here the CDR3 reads CASSPRALGYNSPLHF. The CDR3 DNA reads TGTGCCAGCAGCCCCAGGGCCCTAGGGTATAATTCACCCCTCCACTTT.

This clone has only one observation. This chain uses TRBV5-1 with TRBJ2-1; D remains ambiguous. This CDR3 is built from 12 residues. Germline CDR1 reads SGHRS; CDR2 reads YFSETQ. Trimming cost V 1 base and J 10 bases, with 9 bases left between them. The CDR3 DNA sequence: TGCGCCAGCAGCTTGACCGGGCGAGAGCAGTTCTTC. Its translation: CASSLTGREQFF.

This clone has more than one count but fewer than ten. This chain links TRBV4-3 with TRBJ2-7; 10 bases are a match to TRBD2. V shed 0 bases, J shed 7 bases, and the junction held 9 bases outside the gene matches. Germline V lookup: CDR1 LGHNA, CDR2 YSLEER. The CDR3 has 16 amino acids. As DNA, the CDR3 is TGCGCCAGCAGCCAAGACTTTAGCGGGGGGCCCGGGGAGCAGTACTTC. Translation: CASSQDFSGGPGEQYF.

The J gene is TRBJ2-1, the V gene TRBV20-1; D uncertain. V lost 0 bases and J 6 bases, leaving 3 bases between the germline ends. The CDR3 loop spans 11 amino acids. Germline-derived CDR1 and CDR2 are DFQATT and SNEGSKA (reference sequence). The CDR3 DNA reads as TGCAGTGCTAGAGATGTCAATGAGCAGTTCTTC. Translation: CSARDVNEQFF.

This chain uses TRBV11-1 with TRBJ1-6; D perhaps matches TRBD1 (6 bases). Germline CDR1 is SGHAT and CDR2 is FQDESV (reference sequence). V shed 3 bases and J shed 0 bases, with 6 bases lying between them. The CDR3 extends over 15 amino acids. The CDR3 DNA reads TGTGCCAGCAGCTTGGACAGCTCCTATAATTCACCCCTCCACTTT. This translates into CASSLDSSYNSPLHF.